The 21 T cell receptor beta chains below come from one sample, sequenced in a study of OX40 agonist ivuxolimab in advanced cancers. Profiled with immunoSEQ multiplex PCR; TCRdb holds only in-frame clones, not every one. Here the sample spans about 70,000 clones, 70% to 90% being singletons. Sequenced material: CD4+ or CD8+ T cells sorted from blood, taken in a trial of the OX40 agonist ivuxolimab. The receptors were sampled from an adult with an advanced solid tumor such as melanoma, head and neck, liver or kidney cancer.

The DNA of the CDR3 is TGTGCCAGCAGCCCCGTCGGACAGGGTAATGTGCAGTACTTC. Translated, it gives CASSPVGQGNVQYF. The chain links TRBV6-5 to TRBJ2-7, with TRBD1 matching over 8 bases. Germline trimming cut 6 bases from V and 9 bases from J; bases unmatched to any gene: 13. This CDR3 region has 14 residues. The germline CDR1 and CDR2 sequences are MNHEY and SVGAGI.

The J gene is TRBJ2-7, the V gene TRBV7-2; the D call may be TRBD1 or TRBD2 (6 bases each). V dropped 6 bases and J dropped 4 bases, with 25 bases sitting between them. The CDR3 totals 17 residues. Germline assignment: CDR1 SGHTA and CDR2 FQGNSA. The CDR3 sequence is CASSLTMTGQGGYEQYF. CDR3 DNA: TGTGCCAGCAGTTTGACTATGACAGGCCAGGGAGGTTACGAGCAGTACTTC.

The rearrangement links TRBV5-6 to TRBJ2-7; TRBD1 matches 11 bases. The junction had 3 bases not matched to a gene; V was cut back by 3 bases and J by 1 base. Germline-derived CDR1 and CDR2 are SGHDT and YYEEEE. This CDR3 contains 15 residues. As DNA, the CDR3 is TGTGCCAGCAGCTCGGACAGGGGGCTTTCCTACGAGCAGTACTTC. Protein product: CASSSDRGLSYEQYF. Full variable domain (remainder filled in from reference TRBV5-6 and TRBJ2-7): DAGVTQSPTHLIKTRGQQVTLRCSPKSGHDTVSWYQQALGQGPQFIFQYYEEEERQRGNFPDRFSGHQFPNYSSELNVNALLLGDSALYLCASSSDRGLSYEQYFGPGTRLTVT.

The chain has TRBV19 and TRBJ1-4, with TRBD1 matching over 7 bases. CDR3 length: 13 amino acids. The trim removed 3 bases at V and 12 bases at J, leaving 7 bases unmatched. CDR1 LNHDA and CDR2 SQIVND come from the germline V gene (reference sequence). For the CDR3, the DNA is TGTGCCAGTAGTATTCTACAGGGGTTGGAACTGTTTTTT. Its translation is CASSILQGLELFF.

CDR3 nucleotide sequence: TGTGCCAGCAGCTCCCTGGTCCTAATTCCCAACGGCTACACCTTC. Its protein is CASSSLVLIPNGYTF. The chain has TRBV6-5 and TRBJ1-2; D gene unclear. Germline CDR1 MNHEY, CDR2 SVGAGI. Trimming cost V 6 bases and J 8 bases, with 22 bases left between them. The CDR3 totals 15 residues.

J is TRBJ1-6 and V is TRBV5-8, with D maybe TRBD1 (5 bases). Germline V CDR1 and CDR2: SGHTS, YDEGEE. The V end lost 4 bases, the J end lost 5 bases, and 16 bases lay between the germline ends. This CDR3 is 16 amino acids long. The CDR3, as DNA: TGTGCCAGCAGCGCCGTGTCGGGGACTGATAATTCACCCCTCCACTTT. This sequence encodes CASSAVSGTDNSPLHF.

The chain links TRBV7-9 to TRBJ1-2, with D uncertain. Germline CDR1 SEHNR, CDR2 FQNEAQ (reference sequence). Trimming removed 5 bases from V and 7 bases from J, with 11 bases in between. The CDR3 runs to 12 residues. CDR3 region: CASSRHNGGYTF. The CDR3 bases are TGTGCCAGCAGCCGTCATAATGGTGGCTACACCTTC.

This chain uses TRBV7-6 with TRBJ2-1; D unresolved. Trimming took off 2 bases at V and 7 bases at J, with 9 bases between the two ends. The CDR3 covers 13 residues. CDR1 SGHVS and CDR2 FNYEAQ come from the germline V gene. CDR3: CASSLLGPNEQFF. The CDR3 nucleotides read TGTGCCAGCAGCTTATTGGGTCCGAATGAGCAGTTCTTC.

The rearrangement links TRBV27 to TRBJ1-1; no clear D gene. Germline lookup yields CDR1 MNHEY and CDR2 SMNVEV (reference sequence). V lost 3 bases and J 1 base, leaving 9 bases between the germline ends. This CDR3 is 14 amino acids long. The CDR3 reads CASSLGTRNTEAFF. In nucleotides, the CDR3 is TGTGCCAGCAGTTTGGGAACGAGGAACACTGAAGCTTTCTTT.

The CDR3 DNA sequence: TGTGCCAGCATGGGAGACGGAAACACCATATATTTT. The encoded protein is CASMGDGNTIYF. The chain uses TRBV9 and TRBJ1-3, with D hard to call. Germline V gives CDR1 SGDLS, CDR2 YYNGEE. The V gene lost 6 bases and the J gene lost 4 bases, with 8 bases spanning the gap. This CDR3 has 12 residues. Together with reference TRBV9 and TRBJ1-3, the CDR3 gives the full variable domain: DSGVTQTPKHLITATGQRVTLRCSPRSGDLSVYWYQQSLDQGLQFLIQYYNGEERAKGNILERFSAQQFPDLHSELNLSSLELGDSALYFCASMGDGNTIYFGEGSWLTVV.

The chain combines TRBV7-2 with TRBJ2-3; no clear D. Germline V lookup: CDR1 SGHTA, CDR2 FQGNSA. V gave up 1 base and J gave up 5 bases, with 13 bases separating them. This CDR3 has 15 residues. The CDR3 DNA sequence: TGTGCCAGCAGCTTAGTCGCAGGTGGGGAAGATACGCAGTATTTT. Translating it yields CASSLVAGGEDTQYF. The entire variable domain, with the rest obtained from reference TRBV7-2 and TRBJ2-3, is as follows: GAGVSQSPSNKVTEKGKDVELRCDPISGHTALYWYRQSLGQGLEFLIYFQGNSAPDKSGLPSDRFSAERTGGSVSTLTIQRTQQEDSAVYLCASSLVAGGEDTQYFGPGTRLTVL.

The V gene is TRBV2, the J gene TRBJ2-7; the D is unclear. V lost 3 bases, J lost 6 bases, and 12 bases lay in between. The CDR3 totals 13 residues. Germline V gives CDR1 SNHLY, CDR2 FYNNEI. The chain's CDR3 is CASSEVVFGEQYF. The CDR3 DNA sequence: TGTGCCAGCAGTGAGGTAGTCTTCGGCGAGCAGTACTTC.

CDR3 protein: CASSFWGASNQPQHF. The CDR3 nucleotides are TGTGCCAGCAGCTTTTGGGGAGCTAGCAATCAGCCCCAGCATTTT. V gene TRBV5-6 combines with J gene TRBJ1-5, with unresolved D. Per the germline V gene, CDR1 is SGHDT and CDR2 is YYEEEE. The CDR3 runs 15 residues. V lost 2 bases to trimming and J lost 0 bases, with 9 bases between them.

The chain carries TRBV6-5 and TRBJ2-7, with D uncertain. The CDR3 sequence is 15 residues long. Trimming took 3 bases from V and 0 from J, leaving 12 bases between them. The germline CDR1 and CDR2 sequences are MNHEY and SVGAGI. CDR3 amino acids: CASSYGHPNSYEQYF. CDR3 bases: TGTGCCAGCAGTTATGGGCACCCCAACTCCTACGAGCAGTACTTC.

This sequence joins TRBV28 and TRBJ1-2, with D possibly TRBD1 on 5 matching bases. Germline V gene data show CDR1 as MDHEN and CDR2 as SYDVKM. This CDR3 contains 13 residues. Trimming stripped 5 bases from V and 5 bases from J, with 12 bases between. CDR3 bases: TGTGCCAGCAGTCCCCCGGGGACGTATGGCTACACCTTC. It codes for CASSPPGTYGYTF.

The rearrangement uses TRBV5-1 and TRBJ1-1; 8 bases match TRBD1. The J segment lost 3 bases and the V segment lost 4 bases, leaving 5 bases of the junction unmatched. Per germline, CDR1 SGHRS and CDR2 YFSETQ. The CDR3 has 14 amino acids. The CDR3 sequence: CASSLTGGDTEAFF. The CDR3 nucleotides read TGCGCCAGCAGCCTAACAGGGGGTGACACTGAAGCTTTCTTT. The whole variable domain, filled in from reference TRBV5-1 and TRBJ1-1, reads KAGVTQTPRYLIKTRGQQVTLSCSPISGHRSVSWYQQTPGQGLQFLFEYFSETQRNKGNFPGRFSGRQFSNSRSEMNVSTLELGDSALYLCASSLTGGDTEAFFGQGTRLTVV.

The chain couples TRBV10-3 to TRBJ1-2; 7 bases fit TRBD1. CDR1 is ENHRY, CDR2 SYGVKD, per germline. The CDR3 spans 13 residues. V trimming: 7 bases; J trimming: 5 bases; junction bases outside the gene matches: 7. The CDR3 DNA is TGTGCCATCAAGCGGGACAGTTTATATGGCTACACCTTC. Protein: CAIKRDSLYGYTF.

This chain joins TRBV18 and TRBJ2-5; 9 bases line up with TRBD1. This CDR3 contains 14 residues. J lost 5 bases, V lost 3 bases, and 4 bases had no gene match. Germline lookup yields CDR1 KGHSH and CDR2 LQKENI. The CDR3 protein is CASSPGQGGETQYF. The CDR3 DNA reads as TGTGCCAGCTCACCGGGACAGGGAGGGGAGACCCAGTACTTC.

The rearrangement joins TRBV5-6 to TRBJ2-5; 8 nucleotides align to TRBD2. Germline CDR1 is SGHDT and CDR2 is YYEEEE. The CDR3 sequence is 17 residues long. J gave up 4 bases and V 4 bases, and 15 bases lay outside the gene matches. Written as DNA, the CDR3 is TGTGCCAGCAGCCCCCCCCCTGCTAGCGGGTCAAGAGAGACCCAGTACTTC. This translates into CASSPPPASGSRETQYF.

This chain connects TRBV19 to TRBJ2-5; 8 positions match TRBD2. The CDR3 covers 15 residues. In germline, CDR1 is LNHDA, CDR2 SQIVND (reference sequence). The V and J ends lost 3 bases and 4 bases, in that order; junction bases with no gene match: 7. CDR3 sequence reads: CASSITGGDRETQYF. As DNA, the CDR3 is TGTGCCAGTAGTATCACGGGGGGGGATCGAGAGACCCAGTACTTC.

The V call is TRBV19, the J call TRBJ1-1; D unclear. The CDR3 contains 14 residues. Between the trimmed V and J ends, which lost 4 bases and 5 bases, there was a span of 14 bases. Germline-derived CDR1 and CDR2 are LNHDA and SQIVND (reference sequence). The CDR3: CASSNLGEGTEAFF. The CDR3 DNA sequence: TGTGCCAGTAGTAACCTTGGCGAAGGGACTGAAGCTTTCTTT.